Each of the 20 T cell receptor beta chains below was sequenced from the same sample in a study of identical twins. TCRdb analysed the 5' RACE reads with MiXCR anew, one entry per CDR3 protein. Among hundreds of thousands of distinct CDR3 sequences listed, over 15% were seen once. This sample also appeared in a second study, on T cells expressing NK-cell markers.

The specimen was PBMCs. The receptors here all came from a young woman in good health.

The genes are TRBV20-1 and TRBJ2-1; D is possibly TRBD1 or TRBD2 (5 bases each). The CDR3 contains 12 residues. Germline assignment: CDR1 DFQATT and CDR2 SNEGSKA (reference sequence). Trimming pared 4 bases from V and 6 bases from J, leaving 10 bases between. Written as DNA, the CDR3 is TGCAGTGCTACCCCGGGGCTCAATGAGCAGTTCTTC. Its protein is CSATPGLNEQFF.

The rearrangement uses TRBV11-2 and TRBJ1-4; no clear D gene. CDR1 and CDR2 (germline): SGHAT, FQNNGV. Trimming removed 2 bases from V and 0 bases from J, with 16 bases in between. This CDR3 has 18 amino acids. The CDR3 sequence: CASSLFPRFRATNEKLFF. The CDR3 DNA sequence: TGTGCCAGCAGCTTATTCCCCCGGTTCCGTGCAACTAATGAAAAACTGTTTTTT.

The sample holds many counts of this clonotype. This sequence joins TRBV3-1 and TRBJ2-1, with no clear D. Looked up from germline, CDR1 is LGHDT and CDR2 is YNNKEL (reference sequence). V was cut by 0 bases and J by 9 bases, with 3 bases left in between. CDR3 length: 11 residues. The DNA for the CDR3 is TGTGCCAGCAGCCAAGAGGGTGAGCAGTTCTTC. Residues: CASSQEGEQFF.

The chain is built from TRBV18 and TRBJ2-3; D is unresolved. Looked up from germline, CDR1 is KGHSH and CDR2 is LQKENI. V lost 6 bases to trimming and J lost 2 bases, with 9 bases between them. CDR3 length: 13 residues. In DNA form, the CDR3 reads TGTGCCAGCTCCTCGTACGACACAGATACGCAGTATTTT. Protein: CASSSYDTDTQYF.

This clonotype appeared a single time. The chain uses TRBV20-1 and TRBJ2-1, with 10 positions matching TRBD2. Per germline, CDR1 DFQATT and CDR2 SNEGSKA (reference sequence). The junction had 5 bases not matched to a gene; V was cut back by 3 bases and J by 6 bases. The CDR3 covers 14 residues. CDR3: CSASISGGSNEQFF. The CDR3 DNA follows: TGCAGTGCTAGTATTAGCGGGGGGTCCAATGAGCAGTTCTTC.

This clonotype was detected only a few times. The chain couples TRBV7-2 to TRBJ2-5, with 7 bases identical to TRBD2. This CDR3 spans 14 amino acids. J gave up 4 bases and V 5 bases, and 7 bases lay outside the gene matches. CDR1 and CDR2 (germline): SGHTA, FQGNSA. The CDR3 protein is CASSPLWGGETQYF. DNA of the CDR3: TGTGCCAGCAGCCCCCTGTGGGGGGGAGAGACCCAGTACTTC.

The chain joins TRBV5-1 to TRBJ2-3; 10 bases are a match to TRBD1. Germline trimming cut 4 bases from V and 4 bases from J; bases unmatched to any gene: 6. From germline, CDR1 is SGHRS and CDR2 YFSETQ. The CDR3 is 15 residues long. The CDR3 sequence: CASSRQGATADTQYF. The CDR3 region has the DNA TGCGCCAGCAGCCGACAGGGGGCGACCGCAGATACGCAGTATTTT. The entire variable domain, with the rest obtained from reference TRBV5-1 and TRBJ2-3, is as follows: KAGVTQTPRYLIKTRGQQVTLSCSPISGHRSVSWYQQTPGQGLQFLFEYFSETQRNKGNFPGRFSGRQFSNSRSEMNVSTLELGDSALYLCASSRQGATADTQYFGPGTRLTVL.

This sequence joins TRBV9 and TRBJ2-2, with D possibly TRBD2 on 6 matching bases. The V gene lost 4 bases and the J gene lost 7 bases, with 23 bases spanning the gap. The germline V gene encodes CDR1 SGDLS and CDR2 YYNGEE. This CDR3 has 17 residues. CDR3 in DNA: TGTGCCAGCAGCCCGGACGGAGGGACTCCCTCGGACGGGGAGCTGTTTTTT. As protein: CASSPDGGTPSDGELFF.

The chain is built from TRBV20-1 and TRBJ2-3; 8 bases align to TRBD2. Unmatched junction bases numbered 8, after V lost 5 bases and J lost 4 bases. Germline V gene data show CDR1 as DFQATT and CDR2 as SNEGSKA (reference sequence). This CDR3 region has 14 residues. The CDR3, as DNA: TGCAGTGCTCCCCGGGAGGGCCGGCCAGATACGCAGTATTTT. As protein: CSAPREGRPDTQYF.

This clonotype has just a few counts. CDR3 in amino acids: CASSFSGQRFISGYTF. CDR3 nucleotides: TGTGCCAGCAGTTTCTCTGGACAAAGGTTTATAAGTGGCTACACCTTC. The V and J genes are TRBV12-3 or TRBV12-4 and TRBJ1-2; D possibly corresponds to TRBD1 (5 bases). The CDR3 is 16 residues long. With 3 bases removed from V and 7 bases from J, the gap between germline ends came to 21 bases.

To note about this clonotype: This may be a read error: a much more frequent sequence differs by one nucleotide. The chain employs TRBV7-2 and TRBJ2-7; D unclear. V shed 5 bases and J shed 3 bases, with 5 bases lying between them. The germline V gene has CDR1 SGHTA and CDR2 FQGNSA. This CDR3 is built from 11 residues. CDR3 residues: CASSEHYEQYF. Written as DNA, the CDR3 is TGTGCCAGCAGCGAACACTACGAGCAGTACTTC.

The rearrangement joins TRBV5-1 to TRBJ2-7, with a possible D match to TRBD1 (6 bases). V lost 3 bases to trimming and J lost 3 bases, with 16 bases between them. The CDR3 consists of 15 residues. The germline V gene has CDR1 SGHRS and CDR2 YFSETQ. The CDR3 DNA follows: TGCGCCAGCAGCTACAAGGGACAAGGGGGCTACGAGCAGTACTTC. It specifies CASSYKGQGGYEQYF.

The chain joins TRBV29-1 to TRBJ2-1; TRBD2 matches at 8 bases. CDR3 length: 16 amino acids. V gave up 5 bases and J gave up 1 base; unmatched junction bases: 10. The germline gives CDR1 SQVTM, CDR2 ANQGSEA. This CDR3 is CSVLGLSGKSYNEQFF. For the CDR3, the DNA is TGCAGCGTTTTGGGTCTTAGCGGGAAATCCTACAATGAGCAGTTCTTC.

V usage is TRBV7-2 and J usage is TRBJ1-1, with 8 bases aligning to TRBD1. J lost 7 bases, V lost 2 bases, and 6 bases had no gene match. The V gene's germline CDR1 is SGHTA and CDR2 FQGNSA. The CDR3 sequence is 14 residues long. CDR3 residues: CASSLTGGRVEAFF. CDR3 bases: TGTGCCAGCAGCTTAACAGGGGGGAGGGTTGAAGCTTTCTTT. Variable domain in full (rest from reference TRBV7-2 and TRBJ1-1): GAGVSQSPSNKVTEKGKDVELRCDPISGHTALYWYRQSLGQGLEFLIYFQGNSAPDKSGLPSDRFSAERTGGSVSTLTIQRTQQEDSAVYLCASSLTGGRVEAFFGQGTRLTVV.

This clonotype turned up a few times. The CDR3 loop reads CSGGGRGPSYEQYF. The CDR3 coding sequence is TGCAGCGGAGGAGGGAGGGGGCCTTCCTACGAGCAGTACTTC. The chain has TRBV29-1 and TRBJ2-7; the D gene could be TRBD1 or TRBD2 (7 bases each). V was pared by 7 bases and J by 1 base, with 17 bases between. Germline assignment: CDR1 SQVTM and CDR2 ANQGSEA. This CDR3 is 14 amino acids long.

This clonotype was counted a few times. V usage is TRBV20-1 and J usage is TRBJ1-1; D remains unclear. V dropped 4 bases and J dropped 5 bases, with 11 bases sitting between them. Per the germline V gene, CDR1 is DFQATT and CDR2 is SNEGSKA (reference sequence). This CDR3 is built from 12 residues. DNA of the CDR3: TGCAGTGCTAAGCTGCGAGGGACTGAAGCTTTCTTT. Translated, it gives CSAKLRGTEAFF.

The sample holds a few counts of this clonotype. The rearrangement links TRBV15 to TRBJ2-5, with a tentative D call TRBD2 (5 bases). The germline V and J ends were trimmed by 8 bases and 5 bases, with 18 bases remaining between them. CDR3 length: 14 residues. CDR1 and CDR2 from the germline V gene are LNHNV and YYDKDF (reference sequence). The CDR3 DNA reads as TGTGCCACCGGGAACGGTGGGTCGGGGGAGACCCAGTACTTC. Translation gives CATGNGGSGETQYF.

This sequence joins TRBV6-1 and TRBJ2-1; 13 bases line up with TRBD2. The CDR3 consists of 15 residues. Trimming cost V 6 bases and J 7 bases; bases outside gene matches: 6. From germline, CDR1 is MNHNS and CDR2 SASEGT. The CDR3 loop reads CASSRTSGGWNEQFF. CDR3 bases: TGTGCCAGCAGCAGGACTAGCGGGGGATGGAATGAGCAGTTCTTC.

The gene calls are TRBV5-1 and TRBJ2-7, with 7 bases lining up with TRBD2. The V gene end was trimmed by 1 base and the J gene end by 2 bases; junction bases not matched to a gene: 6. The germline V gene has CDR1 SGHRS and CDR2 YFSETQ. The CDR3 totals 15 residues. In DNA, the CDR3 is TGCGCCAGCAGCTTGCAAACGGGGGGTACCTACGAGCAGTACTTC. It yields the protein CASSLQTGGTYEQYF.

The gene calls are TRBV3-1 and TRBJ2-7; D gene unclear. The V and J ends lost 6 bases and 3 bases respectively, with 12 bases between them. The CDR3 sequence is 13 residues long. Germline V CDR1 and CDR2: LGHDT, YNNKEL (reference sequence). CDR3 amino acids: CASSQLGNYEQYF. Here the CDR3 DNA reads TGTGCCAGCAGTCAGCTAGGGAACTACGAGCAGTACTTC.